Listed below are T cell receptor beta chains from one sample, sequenced in a study of T cells after yellow fever vaccination. TCRdb ran MiXCR on the 5' RACE reads and lists one entry per CDR3 protein. The sample yields around 330,000 distinct CDR3 sequences, around 4% seen once. The source was PBMCs, collected on the day of the yellow fever booster vaccination. These receptor sequences come from a man aged 18 to 29 who received the YFV17D yellow fever vaccine. Each CDR3 is given with its conserved first and last residue. The order of the fields is V gene, J gene, clone size, D gene, CDR3 protein, CDR3 DNA. D genes are given only for firm matches. Size is omitted from some rows. Given values are once, few, many or a class for expanded clones.

V: TRBV4-3
J: TRBJ2-3
size: few
D: TRBD2
CDR3: CASSQDDGGGDTQYF
DNA: TGCGCCAGCAGCCAAGATGACGGGGGGGGAGATACGCAGTATTTT

V: TRBV5-4
J: TRBJ2-1
size: many
D: TRBD1
CDR3: CASRTGGNNEQFF
DNA: TGTGCCAGCAGGACAGGGGGAAACAATGAGCAGTTCTTC

V: TRBV7-2
J: TRBJ2-1
size: few
D: .
CDR3: CASSFSGTSYNEQFF
DNA: TGTGCCAGCAGTTTTTCAGGTACCTCCTACAATGAGCAGTTCTTC

V: TRBV27
J: TRBJ1-2
size: .
D: .
CDR3: CASSTGTYGYTF
DNA: TGTGCCAGCAGTACCGGAACCTATGGCTACACCTTC

V: TRBV20-1
J: TRBJ2-1
size: few
D: .
CDR3: CSASKRSSYNEQFF
DNA: TGCAGTGCTAGTAAGCGAAGCTCCTACAATGAGCAGTTCTTC

V: TRBV5-4
J: TRBJ1-2
size: .
D: .
CDR3: CASSLEHAGAGSYTF
DNA: TGTGCCAGCAGTCTCGAACACGCAGGGGCGGGGAGCTACACCTTC

V: TRBV21-1
J: TRBJ1-2
size: .
D: .
CDR3: CASSKARGGTGGQNYGYTF
DNA: TGTGCCAGCAGCAAAGCGCGGGGCGGGACAGGGGGGCAAAACTATGGCTACACCTTC

V: TRBV5-6
J: TRBJ1-2
size: .
D: TRBD1
CDR3: CASSLAGTDGYTF
DNA: TGTGCCAGCAGCTTGGCAGGGACAGATGGCTACACCTTC

V: TRBV7-2
J: TRBJ1-3
size: .
D: .
CDR3: CASRGVYSGNTIYF
DNA: TGTGCCAGCAGGGGGGTCTACTCTGGAAACACCATATATTTT

V: TRBV7-9
J: TRBJ2-5
size: .
D: .
CDR3: CASGMETQYF
DNA: TGTGCCAGCGGAATGGAGACCCAGTACTTC

V: TRBV23-1
J: TRBJ2-5
size: .
D: TRBD2
CDR3: CASSQYSGGAVGETQYF
DNA: TGCGCCAGCAGTCAATACAGCGGGGGGGCCGTTGGGGAGACCCAGTACTTC

V: TRBV9
J: TRBJ1-6
size: many
D: .
CDR3: CASSASSSYNSPLHF
DNA: TGTGCCAGCAGCGCCTCCAGCTCCTATAATTCACCCCTCCACTTT

V: TRBV12-3/TRBV12-4
J: TRBJ1-1
size: few
D: .
CDR3: CASSFTQGSEAFF
DNA: TGTGCCAGCAGTTTCACGCAGGGTTCAGAAGCTTTCTTT

V: TRBV18
J: TRBJ1-6
size: few
D: .
CDR3: CASSEDSNSPLHF
DNA: TGTGCCAGCTCGGAGGACAGCAATTCACCCCTCCACTTT

V: TRBV9
J: TRBJ2-1
size: .
D: .
CDR3: CASSETVNEQFF
DNA: TGTGCCAGCAGCGAGACAGTCAATGAGCAGTTCTTC

V: TRBV29-1
J: TRBJ2-2
size: many
D: .
CDR3: CSVEDWAGELFF
DNA: TGCAGCGTTGAAGACTGGGCCGGGGAGCTGTTTTTT

V: TRBV28
J: TRBJ2-5
size: many
D: .
CDR3: CASSLMGETQYF
DNA: TGTGCCAGCAGTTTAATGGGGGAGACCCAGTACTTC

V: TRBV4-3
J: TRBJ2-6
size: many
D: TRBD1
CDR3: CASSQGTGLGANVLTF
DNA: TGCGCCAGCAGCCAGGGGACAGGATTGGGGGCCAACGTCCTGACTTTC

V: TRBV7-9
J: TRBJ1-3
size: few
D: .
CDR3: CACRGTDFSGNTIYF
DNA: TGTGCCTGCCGGGGGACCGATTTCTCTGGAAACACCATATATTTT

V: TRBV7-2
J: TRBJ2-3
size: many
D: .
CDR3: CASSSGLATDTQYF
DNA: TGTGCCAGCAGCTCGGGACTTGCCACAGATACGCAGTATTTT

V: TRBV5-1
J: TRBJ1-1
size: few
D: .
CDR3: CASSLEARNTEAFF
DNA: TGCGCCAGCAGCTTGGAGGCGAGGAACACTGAAGCTTTCTTT

V: TRBV7-6
J: TRBJ2-1
size: .
D: TRBD2
CDR3: CASSSPLADPNNEQFF
DNA: TGTGCCAGCAGCTCTCCACTAGCGGATCCAAACAATGAGCAGTTCTTC

V: TRBV15
J: TRBJ2-3
size: .
D: TRBD2
CDR3: CAYGASGLTDTQYF
DNA: TGTGCCTATGGGGCTAGCGGTCTCACAGATACGCAGTATTTT

V: TRBV11-1
J: TRBJ1-1
size: many
D: .
CDR3: CASTGGVRVNTEAFF
DNA: TGTGCCAGCACCGGGGGCGTCCGGGTAAATACTGAAGCTTTCTTT

V: TRBV3-1
J: TRBJ1-5
size: many
D: TRBD1
CDR3: CASSSRGVWGQPQHF
DNA: TGTGCCAGCAGCAGCAGGGGGGTCTGGGGTCAGCCCCAGCATTTT

V: TRBV28
J: TRBJ2-3
size: few
D: .
CDR3: CASSSGAGWSTDTQYF
DNA: TGTGCCAGCAGTTCGGGTGCGGGGTGGAGCACAGATACGCAGTATTTT

V: TRBV7-2
J: TRBJ2-3
size: .
D: TRBD2
CDR3: CASRTGLGRTDTQYF
DNA: TGTGCCAGCAGAACGGGACTAGGACGCACAGATACGCAGTATTTT

V: TRBV6-5
J: TRBJ1-6
size: many
D: .
CDR3: CASSTVSSYNSPLHF
DNA: TGTGCCAGCAGTACGGTTAGCTCCTATAATTCACCCCTCCACTTT

V: TRBV3-1
J: TRBJ2-7
size: .
D: TRBD1
CDR3: CASSHWDRAYEQYF
DNA: TGTGCCAGCAGCCACTGGGACAGGGCCTACGAGCAGTACTTC

V: TRBV7-6
J: TRBJ1-1
size: many
D: .
CDR3: CASSTQRVPPTEAFF
DNA: TGTGCCAGCAGCACTCAAAGGGTTCCCCCCACTGAAGCTTTCTTT

V: TRBV5-4
J: TRBJ1-1
size: many
D: TRBD1
CDR3: CASSPWGGQGGTEAFF
DNA: TGTGCCAGCAGCCCTTGGGGGGGACAGGGGGGCACTGAAGCTTTCTTT

V: TRBV20-1
J: TRBJ2-2
size: many
D: .
CDR3: CSASGGAGYTGELFF
DNA: TGCAGTGCTAGCGGCGGGGCCGGGTATACCGGGGAGCTGTTTTTT

V: TRBV15
J: TRBJ2-4
size: many
D: .
CDR3: CATSRDLAKNIQYF
DNA: TGTGCCACCAGCAGAGATCTGGCCAAAAACATTCAGTACTTC

V: TRBV7-2
J: TRBJ2-1
size: many
D: .
CDR3: CASSSMALSDEQFF
DNA: TGTGCCAGCAGCTCAATGGCCCTTAGCGATGAGCAGTTCTTC

V: TRBV5-1
J: TRBJ2-3
size: few
D: .
CDR3: CASSLSAVSSPDTQYF
DNA: TGCGCCAGCAGCTTGTCAGCCGTCTCAAGCCCAGATACGCAGTATTTT

V: TRBV4-2
J: TRBJ1-2
size: few
D: .
CDR3: CASSQVSGARLAGYTF
DNA: TGTGCCAGCAGCCAAGTCTCAGGGGCACGTTTAGCTGGCTACACCTTC